This TCR beta chain was sequenced in a study of T cell repertoires in cytomegalovirus infection (dated by TCRdb to between 2019 and 2020). Looking at the study overall: The peptide stimulations were aimed at well-studied HLA-B-restricted epitopes as well as recently identified HLA-C-restricted CMV epitopes, whose presentation resists viral immunomodulation. Donor HLA type was relevant to the analysis, because carriage of CMV infection together with the matching HLA type was indicated by public TCR beta signatures. Study-wide findings and limitations: In the ex vivo response, HLA-C-restricted CMV-specific TCR beta clonotypes were dominant, and in two of eight donors the single most frequent clonotype came from this HLA-C-restricted group. Cumulative frequency of public TCR beta family members discriminated carriers of CMV infection plus the relevant HLA type in this cohort and an independent approximately 370-donor cohort.

TCRdb lists the instrument as Illumina HiSeq 1500. TCRdb trimmed the raw reads at Q25, called clones with MiXCR and kept productive beta chains. All rows with the same CDR3 protein become a single entry with the most common DNA and genes. This sample lists about 310,000 distinct CDR3 sequences; roughly 25% were detected once. In total, the top ten clones hold 13% of the sample. The CDR3 sequence holds 15 residues, the cysteine and valine included. The sequence is cut down to CDR3 DNA, 45 bases in frame from base 1. Cut back by 2 bases and 7 bases, the V and J ends lie 18 bases apart. Sequences MNHEY (CDR1) and SVGEGT (CDR2) are obtained from the germline V gene. Note on this clonotype: Its antigen is unknown. Qualities for individual bases were not recorded, and no much larger clone is one base off.

The treatment or condition label on this specimen signifies: in vitro stimulation with specific CMV peptide epitopes to enrich CMV-specific T cells. The clonotype was recovered from a human donor in good health (CMV status not recorded). Some clones in this sample may be carry-over from other donors' samples. The input for sequencing was cultured PBMCs, taken from culture after CMV antigen stimulation. In this chain, TRBV6-2 or TRBV6-3 is recombined with TRBJ2-7; the D segment cannot be called with confidence. DNA sequence: TGTGCCAGCAGTTACGTCGACCTAAGGGTGGGAGAGCAGTACGTC. Translated, it gives CASSYVDLRVGEQYV.